These 25 T cell receptor beta chains were all obtained from the same sample, sequenced in a study of blood T cell repertoires in COVID-19 (dated by TCRdb to 2018 to 2021). To prepare the library, the immunoSEQ multiplex PCR assay was applied. TCRdb holds this immuneACCESS table with in-frame rearrangements only. Some clones are missing; in checked studies, unresolved V genes explain under half, and the rest has no known cause. This sample is represented by approximately 88,000 clones; more than 80% of them were singletons. Over 15% of the sample is in the top ten clones. The sample consisted of peripheral blood. These receptors originate from a woman older than 75 with acute or convalescent COVID-19.

V usage is TRBV2 and J usage is TRBJ1-6; no definite D call. CDR1 and CDR2 (germline): SNHLY, FYNNEI. The CDR3 runs to 15 residues. V lost 8 bases, J lost 0 bases, and 11 bases lay in between. The CDR3 nucleotides read TGTGCCAGCGAAGAACCTAGCTCCTATAATTCACCCCTCCACTTT. Translation gives CASEEPSSYNSPLHF.

The gene calls are TRBV2 and TRBJ2-3; TRBD2 matches 9 bases. Germline CDR1 and CDR2: SNHLY and FYNNEI. The trim removed 7 bases at V and 1 base at J, leaving 15 bases unmatched. The CDR3 has 18 residues. The CDR3 DNA sequence: TGTGCCAGCAACAGGGCTAGCGGGGACCCATGGGGCACAGATACGCAGTATTTT. Translated, it gives CASNRASGDPWGTDTQYF.

CDR3 sequence reads: CSGGGRTTLRGYTF. The CDR3 DNA sequence: TGCAGCGGCGGGGGCAGGACGACCCTCCGCGGCTACACCTTC. The gene calls are TRBV29-1 and TRBJ1-2; D is perhaps TRBD1 (6 bases). Germline V CDR1 and CDR2: SQVTM, ANQGSEA. The CDR3 totals 14 residues. V dropped 7 bases and J dropped 8 bases, with 23 bases sitting between them.

The chain carries TRBV18 and TRBJ1-2; 9 bases map to TRBD1. With 3 bases clipped from V and 0 bases from J, the junction kept 11 bases outside the gene matches. CDR1 is KGHSH and CDR2 is LQKENI in the germline V gene. The CDR3 has 18 residues. The chain's CDR3 is CASSPGPGQGRANYGYTF. The CDR3 nucleotides are TGTGCCAGCTCACCCGGACCGGGACAGGGTAGAGCTAACTATGGCTACACCTTC.

The chain combines TRBV14 with TRBJ1-1, with D unclear. The germline V gene has CDR1 SGHDN and CDR2 FVKESK. CDR3 length equals 13 residues. The germline V and J ends were trimmed by 2 bases and 1 base, with 5 bases remaining between them. CDR3 DNA sequence: TGTGCCAGCAGCCAAACATGGAACACTGAAGCTTTCTTT. Protein: CASSQTWNTEAFF.

The chain joins TRBV5-1 to TRBJ1-2, with D unresolved. Germline V gene sequence: CDR1 SGHRS, CDR2 YFSETQ. V lost 0 bases to trimming and J lost 4 bases, with 10 bases between them. The CDR3 extends over 14 amino acids. For the CDR3, the DNA is TGCGCCAGCAGCTTGGATTTAGGAGGCTATGGCTACACCTTC. Translated, it gives CASSLDLGGYGYTF.

This rearrangement joins TRBV19 to TRBJ1-2; 7 nucleotides line up with TRBD1. This CDR3 spans 13 amino acids. Germline values: CDR1 LNHDA, CDR2 SQIVND (reference sequence). V lost 7 bases and J lost 6; bases outside the gene matches: 8. The CDR3 DNA reads TGTGCCAGTAAAATGACAGGGATCCATGGCTACACCTTC. Its translation: CASKMTGIHGYTF.

This clone has only one observation. This chain uses TRBV11-2 with TRBJ2-7; D may be TRBD1 (6 bases). In germline, CDR1 is SGHAT, CDR2 FQNNGV. CDR3 length equals 17 residues. The V and J ends lost 4 bases and 4 bases respectively, with 23 bases between them. The CDR3 here is CASSSLLRGINKYEQYF. The CDR3 coding sequence is TGTGCCAGCAGCTCCTTACTAAGGGGGATCAACAAATACGAGCAGTACTTC.

The J gene is TRBJ2-1, the V gene TRBV19; 8 bases line up with TRBD2. This CDR3 has 17 residues. The J segment lost 2 bases and the V segment lost 5 bases, leaving 11 bases of the junction unmatched. The germline V gene has CDR1 LNHDA and CDR2 SQIVND (reference sequence). In nucleotides, the CDR3 is TGTGCCAGTAGTCCCCGGAGCGGGAGAAAGGCCTACAATGAGCAGTTCTTC. This translates into CASSPRSGRKAYNEQFF. Supplemented by reference TRBV19 and TRBJ2-1, the full variable domain reads DGGITQSPKYLFRKEGQNVTLSCEQNLNHDAMYWYRQDPGQGLRLIYYSQIVNDFQKGDIAEGYSVSREKKESFPLTVTSAQKNPTAFYLCASSPRSGRKAYNEQFFGPGTRLTVL.

The CDR3 DNA follows: TGTGCCAGCAGCCCGGGACTAGCGGGATCAGATACGCAGTATTTT. It translates to CASSPGLAGSDTQYF. This chain joins TRBV7-7 and TRBJ2-3; 13 bases line up with TRBD2. This CDR3 is built from 15 residues. The V segment lost 5 bases and the J segment 4 bases; nucleotides outside the gene matches: 3. Germline values: CDR1 SSHAT, CDR2 FNYEAQ (reference sequence).

This sequence joins TRBV27 and TRBJ2-7; the match to TRBD2 covers 11 bases. The CDR3 loop spans 18 amino acids. V dropped 2 bases and J dropped 0; count of bases not matched to a gene: 9. CDR1 is MNHEY and CDR2 is SMNVEV in the germline V gene (reference sequence). The CDR3 region is CASSLLPSGGYDSYEQYF. CDR3 coding DNA: TGTGCCAGCAGTTTACTTCCTAGCGGGGGGTACGACTCCTACGAGCAGTACTTC.

The chain has TRBV12-5 and TRBJ2-1, with 10 bases that match TRBD2. Germline V lookup: CDR1 LGHNT, CDR2 FRNRAP. This CDR3 has 11 residues. V gave up 4 bases and J gave up 15 bases; unmatched junction bases: 3. The DNA of the CDR3 is TGTGCTAGTGGTTCAAGCGGGAGGGCGTTCTTC. Protein sequence: CASGSSGRAFF.

The chain employs TRBV10-3 and TRBJ2-3; TRBD2 aligns across 8 bases. The CDR3 contains 17 residues. Trimming at V came to 7 bases and at J to 0 bases, leaving 12 bases not matched to a gene. The germline gives CDR1 ENHRY, CDR2 SYGVKD. CDR3 residues: CAINLTPSGGSTDTQYF. The CDR3, as DNA: TGTGCCATCAATCTAACACCCAGCGGGGGAAGCACAGATACGCAGTATTTT.

The chain joins TRBV5-5 to TRBJ1-6; D not certain. CDR1 is SGHKS, CDR2 YYEKEE, per germline (reference sequence). Trimming cost V 2 bases and J 8 bases, with 8 bases left between them. This CDR3 region has 13 residues. The CDR3 DNA follows: TGTGCCAGCAGCTTAGCGGGGTATTCACCCCTCCACTTT. Protein: CASSLAGYSPLHF.

This clone was seen once. The genes are TRBV7-2 and TRBJ1-4; D uncertain. The CDR3 is 14 amino acids. The ends were cut back, 1 base at V and 8 bases at J, with 11 bases in the middle. Germline-derived CDR1 and CDR2 are SGHTA and FQGNSA. CDR3 region: CASSLGLHQEKLFF. CDR3 sequence (DNA): TGTGCCAGCAGCTTAGGCCTTCATCAGGAAAAACTGTTTTTT.

This chain links TRBV20-1 with TRBJ2-3, with 11 bases that match TRBD2. The germline CDR1 and CDR2 sequences are DFQATT and SNEGSKA (reference sequence). The CDR3 runs 15 residues. V was clipped by 3 bases and J by 1 base; unmatched bases: 3. CDR3 region: CSASLSGGGTDTQYF. For the CDR3, the DNA is TGCAGTGCTAGTCTTAGCGGGGGGGGCACAGATACGCAGTATTTT.

This chain connects TRBV7-6 to TRBJ2-3, with 9 bases fitting TRBD2. The trim removed 0 bases at V and 0 bases at J, leaving 1 base unmatched. The CDR3 length is 16 residues. In germline, CDR1 is SGHVS, CDR2 FNYEAQ. CDR3 in DNA: TGTGCCAGCAGCTTAGCGCTAGCGGGGAGCACAGATACGCAGTATTTT. Amino acids: CASSLALAGSTDTQYF.

V is TRBV6-5 and J is TRBJ1-1; no definite D call. Per the germline V gene, CDR1 is MNHEY and CDR2 is SVGAGI. CDR3 length: 15 residues. V dropped 0 bases and J dropped 2 bases, with 10 bases sitting between them. In DNA form, the CDR3 reads TGTGCCAGCAGTTACTCACAGTCCCCAAACACTGAAGCTTTCTTT. Its translation: CASSYSQSPNTEAFF.

The V and J genes are TRBV12-3 or TRBV12-4 and TRBJ2-2, with D hard to call. This CDR3 is 12 amino acids long. V lost 8 bases, J lost 6 bases, and 10 bases lay in between. CDR3 DNA: TGTGCCAGCCGGCCCGGGTCCGGGGAGCTGTTTTTT. This gives the protein CASRPGSGELFF.

This clone was detected a few times. This chain connects TRBV5-6 to TRBJ2-7; possible D gene TRBD1, 6 bases. Germline lookup yields CDR1 SGHDT and CDR2 YYEEEE. Trimming removed 0 bases at V and 7 bases at J, with 23 bases between. CDR3 length: 17 amino acids. The CDR3 DNA sequence: TGTGCCAGCAGCTTGGAAGGCTACAGGGCGCTACTTTCTGAGCAGTACTTC. Translation gives CASSLEGYRALLSEQYF.

The chain uses TRBV4-1 and TRBJ1-1; 7 nucleotides align to TRBD1. The CDR3 is 16 amino acids. The V gene end was trimmed by 1 base and the J gene end by 1 base; junction bases not matched to a gene: 6. CDR1 and CDR2 from the germline V gene are MGHRA and YSYEKL. The CDR3 protein is CASSQVRGRGNTEAFF. The CDR3 DNA reads as TGCGCCAGCAGCCAAGTAAGGGGGCGTGGGAACACTGAAGCTTTCTTT.

The genes are TRBV3-1 (or the pseudogene TRBV3-2) and TRBJ2-5; TRBD2 agrees at 10 bases. The CDR3 runs 16 residues. Germline V gives CDR1 LGHDT, CDR2 YNNKEL (reference sequence). V gave up 1 base and J gave up 3 bases; unmatched junction bases: 5. CDR3 residues: CASSQGFLAGEETQYF. The CDR3 coding sequence is TGTGCCAGCAGCCAAGGGTTTCTAGCGGGGGAAGAGACCCAGTACTTC.

This clone was observed a handful of times. The chain combines TRBV19 with TRBJ1-6; D not resolved. Germline CDR1 and CDR2: LNHDA and SQIVND (reference sequence). Deletions cut 4 bases from V and 7 bases from J, with 11 bases between. This CDR3 is 14 amino acids long. The chain's CDR3 is CASSTWSGNSPLHF. In nucleotides, the CDR3 is TGTGCCAGTAGTACGTGGTCGGGGAATTCACCCCTCCACTTT.

The J gene is TRBJ2-5, the V gene TRBV6-5; no firm D call. This CDR3 has 13 amino acids. Germline V lookup: CDR1 MNHEY, CDR2 SVGAGI. V shed 6 bases and J shed 2 bases, with 10 bases lying between them. The CDR3 protein is CASSPPPQETQYF. The CDR3 DNA reads as TGTGCCAGCAGCCCCCCCCCTCAAGAGACCCAGTACTTC.

The V gene is TRBV7-2, the J gene TRBJ2-5; 9 bases line up with TRBD2. Germline CDR1 SGHTA, CDR2 FQGNSA. V lost 1 base, J lost 5 bases, and 11 bases stayed unmatched. The CDR3 extends over 17 amino acids. DNA for the CDR3: TGTGCCAGCAGCTTAGTTGTGACTAGCGGTCTTGGGGAGACCCAGTACTTC. Protein product: CASSLVVTSGLGETQYF. Looking up the rest from reference TRBV7-2 and TRBJ2-5 gives the full variable domain: GAGVSQSPSNKVTEKGKDVELRCDPISGHTALYWYRQSLGQGLEFLIYFQGNSAPDKSGLPSDRFSAERTGGSVSTLTIQRTQQEDSAVYLCASSLVVTSGLGETQYFGPGTRLLVL.